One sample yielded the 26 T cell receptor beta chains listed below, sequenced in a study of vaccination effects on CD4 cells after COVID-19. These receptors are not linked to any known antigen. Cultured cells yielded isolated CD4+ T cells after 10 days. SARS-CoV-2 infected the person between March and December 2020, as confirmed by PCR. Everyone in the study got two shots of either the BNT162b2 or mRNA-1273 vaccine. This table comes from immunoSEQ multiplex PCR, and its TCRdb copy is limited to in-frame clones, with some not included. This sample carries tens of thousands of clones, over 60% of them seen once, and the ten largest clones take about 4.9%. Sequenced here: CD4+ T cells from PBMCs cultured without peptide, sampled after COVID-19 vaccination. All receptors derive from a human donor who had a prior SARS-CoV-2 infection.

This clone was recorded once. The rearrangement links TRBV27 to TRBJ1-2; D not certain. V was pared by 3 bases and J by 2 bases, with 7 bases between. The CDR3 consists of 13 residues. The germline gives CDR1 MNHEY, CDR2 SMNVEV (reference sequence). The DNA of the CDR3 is TGTGCCAGCAGTTTTTGGGGAAACTATGGCTACACCTTC. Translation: CASSFWGNYGYTF.

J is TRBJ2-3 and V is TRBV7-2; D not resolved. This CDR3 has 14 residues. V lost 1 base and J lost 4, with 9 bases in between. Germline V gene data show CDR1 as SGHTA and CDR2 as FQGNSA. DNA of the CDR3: TGTGCCAGCAGCTTAGTGGGTATCTCAGATACGCAGTATTTT. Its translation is CASSLVGISDTQYF. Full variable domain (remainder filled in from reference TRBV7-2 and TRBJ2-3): GAGVSQSPSNKVTEKGKDVELRCDPISGHTALYWYRQSLGQGLEFLIYFQGNSAPDKSGLPSDRFSAERTGGSVSTLTIQRTQQEDSAVYLCASSLVGISDTQYFGPGTRLTVL.

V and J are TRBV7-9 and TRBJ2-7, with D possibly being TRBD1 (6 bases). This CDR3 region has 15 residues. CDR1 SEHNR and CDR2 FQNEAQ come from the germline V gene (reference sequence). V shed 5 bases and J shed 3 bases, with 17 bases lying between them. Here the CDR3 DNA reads TGTGCCAGCAGCACTTCCGGGACAACAAGCTACGAGCAGTACTTC. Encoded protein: CASSTSGTTSYEQYF.

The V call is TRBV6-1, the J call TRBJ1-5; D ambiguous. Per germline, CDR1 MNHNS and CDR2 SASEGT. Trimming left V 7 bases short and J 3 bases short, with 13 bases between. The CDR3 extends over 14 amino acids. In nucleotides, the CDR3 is TGTGCCAGCAACGAGTACGGAGTCAATCAGCCCCAGCATTTT. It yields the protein CASNEYGVNQPQHF.

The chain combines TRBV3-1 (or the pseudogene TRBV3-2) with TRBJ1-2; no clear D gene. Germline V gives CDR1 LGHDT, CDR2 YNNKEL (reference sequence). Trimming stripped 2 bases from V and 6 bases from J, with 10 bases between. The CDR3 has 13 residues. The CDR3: CASSQRGGNGYTF. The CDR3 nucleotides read TGTGCCAGCAGCCAACGTGGAGGGAATGGCTACACCTTC.

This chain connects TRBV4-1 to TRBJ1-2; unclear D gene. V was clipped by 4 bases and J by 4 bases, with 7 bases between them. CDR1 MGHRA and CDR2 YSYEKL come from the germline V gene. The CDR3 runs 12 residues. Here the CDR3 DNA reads TGCGCCAGCAGCCTCAACAGCTATGGCTACACCTTC. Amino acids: CASSLNSYGYTF.

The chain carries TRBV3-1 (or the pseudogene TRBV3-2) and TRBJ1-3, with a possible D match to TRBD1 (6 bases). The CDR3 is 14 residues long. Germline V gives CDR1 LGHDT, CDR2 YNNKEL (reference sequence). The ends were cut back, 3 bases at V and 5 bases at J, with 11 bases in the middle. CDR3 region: CASSHFWGRNTIYF. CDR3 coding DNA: TGTGCCAGCAGCCATTTCTGGGGGCGAAACACCATATATTTT.

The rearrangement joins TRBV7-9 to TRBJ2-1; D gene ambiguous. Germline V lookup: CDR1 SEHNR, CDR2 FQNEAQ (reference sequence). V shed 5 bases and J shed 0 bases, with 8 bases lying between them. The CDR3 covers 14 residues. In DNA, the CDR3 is TGTGCCAGCAGCCCAGCGAGCTCCTACAATGAGCAGTTCTTC. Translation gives CASSPASSYNEQFF. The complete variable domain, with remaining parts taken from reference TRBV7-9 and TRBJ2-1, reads DTGVSQNPRHKITKRGQNVTFRCDPISEHNRLYWYRQTLGQGPEFLTYFQNEAQLEKSRLLSDRFSAERPKGSFSTLEIQRTEQGDSAMYLCASSPASSYNEQFFGPGTRLTVL.

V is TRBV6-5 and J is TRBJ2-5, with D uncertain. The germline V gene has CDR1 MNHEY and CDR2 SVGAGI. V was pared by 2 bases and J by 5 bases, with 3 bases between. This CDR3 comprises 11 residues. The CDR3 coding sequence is TGTGCCAGCAGTTACGGCGAGACCCAGTACTTC. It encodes CASSYGETQYF.

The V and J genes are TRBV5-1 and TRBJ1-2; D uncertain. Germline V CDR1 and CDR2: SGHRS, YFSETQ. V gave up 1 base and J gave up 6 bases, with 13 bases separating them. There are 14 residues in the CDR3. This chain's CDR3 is CASSLLHGEDGYTF. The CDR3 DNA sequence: TGCGCCAGCAGCTTGCTTCATGGGGAAGATGGCTACACCTTC. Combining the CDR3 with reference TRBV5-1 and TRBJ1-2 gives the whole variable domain KAGVTQTPRYLIKTRGQQVTLSCSPISGHRSVSWYQQTPGQGLQFLFEYFSETQRNKGNFPGRFSGRQFSNSRSEMNVSTLELGDSALYLCASSLLHGEDGYTFGSGTRLTVV.

CDR3 nucleotide sequence: TGCGCCAGCAGCCAAGGATTCAGGGGAGGCATCGAGCAGTACTTC. It translates to CASSQGFRGGIEQYF. The chain joins TRBV4-1 to TRBJ2-7, with D perhaps assigned TRBD1 or TRBD2 (6 bases each). The CDR3 is 15 amino acids. Per germline, CDR1 MGHRA and CDR2 YSYEKL. Between the trimmed V and J ends, which lost 1 base and 6 bases, there was a span of 16 bases.

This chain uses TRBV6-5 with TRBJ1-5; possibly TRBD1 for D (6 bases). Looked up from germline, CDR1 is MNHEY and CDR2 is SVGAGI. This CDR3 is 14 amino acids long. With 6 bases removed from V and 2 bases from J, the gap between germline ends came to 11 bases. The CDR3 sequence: CASRPNRGNQPQHF. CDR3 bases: TGTGCCAGCAGACCGAACAGGGGCAATCAGCCCCAGCATTTT.

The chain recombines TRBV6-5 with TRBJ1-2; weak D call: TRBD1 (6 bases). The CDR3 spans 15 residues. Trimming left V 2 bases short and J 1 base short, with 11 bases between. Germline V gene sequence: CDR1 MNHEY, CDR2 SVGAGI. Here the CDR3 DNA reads TGTGCCAGCAGTTACCAGAGGGGGTATAACTATGGCTACACCTTC. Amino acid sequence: CASSYQRGYNYGYTF.

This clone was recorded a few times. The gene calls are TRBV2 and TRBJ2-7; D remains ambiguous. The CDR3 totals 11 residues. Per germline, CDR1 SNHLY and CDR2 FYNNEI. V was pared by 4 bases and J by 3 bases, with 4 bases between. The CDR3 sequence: CASSGHYEQYF. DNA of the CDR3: TGTGCCAGCAGTGGTCACTACGAGCAGTACTTC.

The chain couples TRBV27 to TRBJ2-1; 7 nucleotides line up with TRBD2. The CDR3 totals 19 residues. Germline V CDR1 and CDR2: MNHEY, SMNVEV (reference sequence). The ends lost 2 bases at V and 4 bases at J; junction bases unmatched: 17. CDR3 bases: TGTGCCAGCAGTTTAATGTTTCGGGGGGTCACACTGAATTACAATGAGCAGTTCTTC. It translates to CASSLMFRGVTLNYNEQFF.

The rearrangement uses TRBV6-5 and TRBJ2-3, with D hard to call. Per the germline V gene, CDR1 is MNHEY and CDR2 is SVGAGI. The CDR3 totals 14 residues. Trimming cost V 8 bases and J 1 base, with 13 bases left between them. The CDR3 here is CASGSLHGTDTQYF. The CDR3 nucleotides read TGTGCCAGCGGCTCCTTGCACGGCACAGATACGCAGTATTTT.

The CDR3 is CASSRDRQETQYF. The CDR3 DNA sequence: TGTGCCAGCAGCCGGGACAGACAAGAGACCCAGTACTTC. The J gene is TRBJ2-5, the V gene TRBV6-5, with 7 bases aligning to TRBD1. Germline loops: CDR1 MNHEY, CDR2 SVGAGI. Germline trimming cut 6 bases from V and 2 bases from J; bases unmatched to any gene: 3. The length of the CDR3 is 13 residues.

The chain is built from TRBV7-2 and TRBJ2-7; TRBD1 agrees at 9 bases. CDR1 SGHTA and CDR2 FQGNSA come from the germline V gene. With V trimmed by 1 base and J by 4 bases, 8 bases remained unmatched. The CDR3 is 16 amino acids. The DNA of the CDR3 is TGTGCCAGCAGCTTAGACCCACAGGGGGCGAGGTACGAGCAGTACTTC. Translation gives CASSLDPQGARYEQYF.

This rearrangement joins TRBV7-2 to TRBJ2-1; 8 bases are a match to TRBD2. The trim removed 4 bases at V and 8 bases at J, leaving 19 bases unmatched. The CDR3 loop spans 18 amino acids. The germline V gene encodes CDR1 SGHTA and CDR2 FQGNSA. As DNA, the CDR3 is TGTGCCAGCAGCTACCAAATATTCGGGGCGGGAGGCGTAGATGAGCAGTTCTTC. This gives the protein CASSYQIFGAGGVDEQFF. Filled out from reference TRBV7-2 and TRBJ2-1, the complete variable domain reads GAGVSQSPSNKVTEKGKDVELRCDPISGHTALYWYRQSLGQGLEFLIYFQGNSAPDKSGLPSDRFSAERTGGSVSTLTIQRTQQEDSAVYLCASSYQIFGAGGVDEQFFGPGTRLTVL.

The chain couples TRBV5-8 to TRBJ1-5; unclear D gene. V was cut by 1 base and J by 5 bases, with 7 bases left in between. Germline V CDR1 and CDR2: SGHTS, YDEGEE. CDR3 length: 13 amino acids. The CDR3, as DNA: TGTGCCAGCAGCTTGTTCCTTCATCAGCCCCAGCATTTT. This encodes CASSLFLHQPQHF.

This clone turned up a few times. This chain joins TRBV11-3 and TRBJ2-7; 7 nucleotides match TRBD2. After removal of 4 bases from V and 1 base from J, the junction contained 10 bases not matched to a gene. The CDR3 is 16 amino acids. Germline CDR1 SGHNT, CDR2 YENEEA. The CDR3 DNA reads TGTGCCAGCAGCTGGAGTACGAGGGAGGGGTCCTACGAGCAGTACTTC. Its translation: CASSWSTREGSYEQYF.

CDR3 DNA sequence: TGTGCCAGCAGCCCGGGGACCGGGAACACTGAAGCTTTCTTT. Translated: CASSPGTGNTEAFF. The chain combines TRBV5-5 with TRBJ1-1, with a weak D call TRBD1 (5 bases). Germline V lookup: CDR1 SGHKS, CDR2 YYEKEE (reference sequence). Deletions cut 4 bases from V and 1 base from J, with 11 bases between. The CDR3 spans 14 residues.

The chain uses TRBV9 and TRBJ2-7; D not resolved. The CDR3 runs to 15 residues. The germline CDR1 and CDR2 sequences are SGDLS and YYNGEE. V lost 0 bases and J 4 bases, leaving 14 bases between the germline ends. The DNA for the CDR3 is TGTGCCAGCAGCGTAGAGGGAACAGTCGATTACGAGCAGTACTTC. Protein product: CASSVEGTVDYEQYF.

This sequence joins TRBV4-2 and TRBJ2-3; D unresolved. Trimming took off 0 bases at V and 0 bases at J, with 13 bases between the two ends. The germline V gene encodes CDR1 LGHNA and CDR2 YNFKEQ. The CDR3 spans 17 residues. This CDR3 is CASSQDGLVDSTDTQYF. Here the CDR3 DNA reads TGTGCCAGCAGCCAAGATGGTCTGGTAGATAGCACAGATACGCAGTATTTT.

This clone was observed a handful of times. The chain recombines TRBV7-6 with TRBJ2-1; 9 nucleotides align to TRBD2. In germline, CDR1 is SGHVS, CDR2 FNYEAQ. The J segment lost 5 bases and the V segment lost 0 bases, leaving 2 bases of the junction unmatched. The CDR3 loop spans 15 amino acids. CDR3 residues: CASSLAASGDNEQFF. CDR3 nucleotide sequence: TGTGCCAGCAGCTTAGCGGCTAGCGGGGACAATGAGCAGTTCTTC.

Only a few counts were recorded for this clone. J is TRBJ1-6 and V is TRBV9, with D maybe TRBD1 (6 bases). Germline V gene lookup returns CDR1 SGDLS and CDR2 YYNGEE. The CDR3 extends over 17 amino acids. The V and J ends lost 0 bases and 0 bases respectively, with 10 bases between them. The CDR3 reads CASSVEGDNSYNSPLHF. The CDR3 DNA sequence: TGTGCCAGCAGCGTAGAAGGGGACAACTCCTATAATTCACCCCTCCACTTT.